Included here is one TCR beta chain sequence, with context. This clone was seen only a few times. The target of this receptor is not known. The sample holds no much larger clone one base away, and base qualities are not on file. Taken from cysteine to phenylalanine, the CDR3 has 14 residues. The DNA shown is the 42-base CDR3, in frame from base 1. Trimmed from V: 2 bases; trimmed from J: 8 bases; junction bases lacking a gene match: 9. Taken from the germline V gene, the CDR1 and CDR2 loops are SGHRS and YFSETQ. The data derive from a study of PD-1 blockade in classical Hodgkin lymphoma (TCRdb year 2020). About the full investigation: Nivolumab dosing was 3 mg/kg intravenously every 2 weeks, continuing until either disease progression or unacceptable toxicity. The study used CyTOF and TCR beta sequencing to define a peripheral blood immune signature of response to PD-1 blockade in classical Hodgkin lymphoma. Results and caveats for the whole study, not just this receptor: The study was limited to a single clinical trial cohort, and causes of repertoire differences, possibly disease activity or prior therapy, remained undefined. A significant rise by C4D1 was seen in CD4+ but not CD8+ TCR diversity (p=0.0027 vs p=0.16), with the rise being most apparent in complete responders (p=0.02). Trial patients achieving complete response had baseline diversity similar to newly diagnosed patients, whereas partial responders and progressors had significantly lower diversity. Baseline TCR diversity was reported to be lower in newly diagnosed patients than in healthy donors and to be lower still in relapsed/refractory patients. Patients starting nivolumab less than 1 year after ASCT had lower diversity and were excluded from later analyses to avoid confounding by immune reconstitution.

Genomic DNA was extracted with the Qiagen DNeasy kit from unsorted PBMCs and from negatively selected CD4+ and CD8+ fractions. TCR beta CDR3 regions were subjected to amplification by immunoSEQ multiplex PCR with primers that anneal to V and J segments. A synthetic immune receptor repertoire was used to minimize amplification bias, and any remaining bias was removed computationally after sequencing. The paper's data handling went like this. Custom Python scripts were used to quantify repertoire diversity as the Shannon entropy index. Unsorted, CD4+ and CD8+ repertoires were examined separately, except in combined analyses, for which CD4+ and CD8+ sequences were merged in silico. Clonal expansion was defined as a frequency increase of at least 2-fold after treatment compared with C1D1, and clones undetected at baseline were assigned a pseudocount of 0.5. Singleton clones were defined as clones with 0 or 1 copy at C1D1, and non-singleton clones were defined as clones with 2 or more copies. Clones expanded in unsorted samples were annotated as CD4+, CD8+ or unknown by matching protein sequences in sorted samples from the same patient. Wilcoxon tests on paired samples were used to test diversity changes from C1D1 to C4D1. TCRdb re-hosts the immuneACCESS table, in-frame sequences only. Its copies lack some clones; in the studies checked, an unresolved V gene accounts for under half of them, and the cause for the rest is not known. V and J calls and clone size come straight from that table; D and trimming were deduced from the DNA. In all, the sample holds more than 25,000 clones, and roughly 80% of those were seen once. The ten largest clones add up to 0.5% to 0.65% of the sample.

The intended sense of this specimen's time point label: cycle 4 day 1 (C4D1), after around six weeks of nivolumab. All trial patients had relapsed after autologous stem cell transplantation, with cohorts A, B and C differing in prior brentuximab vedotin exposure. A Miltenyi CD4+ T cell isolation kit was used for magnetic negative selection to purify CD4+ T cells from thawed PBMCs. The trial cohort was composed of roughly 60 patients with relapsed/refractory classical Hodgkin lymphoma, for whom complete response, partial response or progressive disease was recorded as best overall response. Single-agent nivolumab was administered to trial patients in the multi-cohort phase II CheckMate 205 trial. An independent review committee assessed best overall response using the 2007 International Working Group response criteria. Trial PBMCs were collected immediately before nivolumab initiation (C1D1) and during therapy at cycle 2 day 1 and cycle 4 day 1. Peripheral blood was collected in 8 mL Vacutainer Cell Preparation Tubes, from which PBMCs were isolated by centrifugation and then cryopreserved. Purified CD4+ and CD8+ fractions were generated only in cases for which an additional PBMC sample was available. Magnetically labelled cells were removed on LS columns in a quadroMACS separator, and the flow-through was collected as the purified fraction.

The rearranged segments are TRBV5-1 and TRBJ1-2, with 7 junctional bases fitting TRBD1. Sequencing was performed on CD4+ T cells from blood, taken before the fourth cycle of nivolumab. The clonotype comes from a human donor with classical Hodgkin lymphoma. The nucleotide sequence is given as TGCGCCAGCAGCTTTCTTACAGGGGAAGGGGGCTACACCTTC. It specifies CASSFLTGEGGYTF.